The rows below give T cell receptor beta chains drawn from one sample of a study of T cells in localized non-small cell lung cancer. Repertoires were generated with immunoSEQ multiplex PCR, while TCRdb's copy carries only in-frame clones and drops some. The sample contains 37,000 or so clones, over 75% of which appear only once. Material: peripheral blood, obtained before any cancer treatment. The receptors here all came from a woman aged 40 to 75 with stage I lung adenocarcinoma. The CDR3 runs from the conserved cysteine through the conserved F or W. The order of the fields is D gene, clone size, J gene, V gene, CDR3 DNA, CDR3 protein. A D gene is named only where the DNA matches it firmly. For some rows the clone size is stated as once, few or many, or as a class when expanded; others skip it.

D gene: NA; clone size: NA; J gene: TRBJ1-3; V gene: TRBV9; CDR3 DNA: TGTGCCAGCAGCCTTGGGCCCCACGGAGGTGGCATGTCTGGAAACACCATATATTTT; CDR3 protein: CASSLGPHGGGMSGNTIYF
D gene: NA; clone size: NA; J gene: TRBJ2-2; V gene: TRBV6-1; CDR3 DNA: TGTGCCAGCAGGATGACTTATTACACCGGGGAGCTGTTTTTT; CDR3 protein: CASRMTYYTGELFF
D gene: NA; clone size: NA; J gene: TRBJ1-2; V gene: TRBV14; CDR3 DNA: TGTGCCAGCAGCAGCTTGGGGACGGCGGCGTCCGGCTACACCTTC; CDR3 protein: CASSSLGTAASGYTF
D gene: TRBD2; clone size: NA; J gene: TRBJ2-1; V gene: TRBV7-9; CDR3 DNA: TGTGCCAGCAGCCCCCCGGGACTAGCGAGTGGTAATGAGCAGTTCTTC; CDR3 protein: CASSPPGLASGNEQFF
D gene: NA; clone size: once; J gene: TRBJ1-1; V gene: TRBV7-8; CDR3 DNA: TGTGCCAGCAGCGCTTATCAACCGAAGGGGAACACTGAAGCTTTCTTT; CDR3 protein: CASSAYQPKGNTEAFF
D gene: TRBD1; clone size: NA; J gene: TRBJ2-5; V gene: TRBV11-3; CDR3 DNA: TGTGCCAGCAGCCCGGGACAGCCCCAAGAGACCCAGTACTTC; CDR3 protein: CASSPGQPQETQYF
D gene: NA; clone size: NA; J gene: TRBJ1-2; V gene: TRBV7-9; CDR3 DNA: TGTGCCAGCAGCTTAGGTGGGGTTTCAGATGGCTACACCTTC; CDR3 protein: CASSLGGVSDGYTF
D gene: TRBD1; clone size: NA; J gene: TRBJ2-2; V gene: TRBV7-2; CDR3 DNA: TGTGCCAGCAGCTCCGTACAGGGGCGCATCACCGGGGAGCTGTTTTTT; CDR3 protein: CASSSVQGRITGELFF
D gene: NA; clone size: NA; J gene: TRBJ1-4; V gene: TRBV25-1; CDR3 DNA: TGTGCCAGCACCAGTCCCCTCACTAATGAAAAACTGTTTTTT; CDR3 protein: CASTSPLTNEKLFF
D gene: NA; clone size: NA; J gene: TRBJ2-3; V gene: TRBV6-5; CDR3 DNA: TGTGCCAGCAGTTACTCGATGAACAGGGAATATGATACGCAGTATTTT; CDR3 protein: CASSYSMNREYDTQYF
D gene: NA; clone size: NA; J gene: TRBJ2-7; V gene: TRBV29-1; CDR3 DNA: TGCAGCGTCCGGCTGACAGGGAGGTACGAGCAGTACTTC; CDR3 protein: CSVRLTGRYEQYF
D gene: NA; clone size: NA; J gene: TRBJ1-3; V gene: TRBV6-6; CDR3 DNA: TGTGCCAGCAGCCCCGGGGGGAGCTCTGGAAACACCATATATTTT; CDR3 protein: CASSPGGSSGNTIYF
D gene: NA; clone size: once; J gene: TRBJ2-7; V gene: TRBV2; CDR3 DNA: TGTGCCAGCAGTCCCCAGGGGGAGCAGTACTTC; CDR3 protein: CASSPQGEQYF
D gene: NA; clone size: NA; J gene: TRBJ2-3; V gene: TRBV5-6; CDR3 DNA: TGTGCCAGCAGCTTGGGTCGAGATACGCAGTATTTT; CDR3 protein: CASSLGRDTQYF
D gene: TRBD1; clone size: NA; J gene: TRBJ2-3; V gene: TRBV11-3; CDR3 DNA: TGTGCCAGCAGCTTGGGACAGGACGCCACAGATACGCAGTATTTT; CDR3 protein: CASSLGQDATDTQYF
D gene: NA; clone size: NA; J gene: TRBJ1-5; V gene: TRBV2; CDR3 DNA: TGTGCCAGCAAGGGGCAGGGAGGAAATCAGCCCCAGCATTTT; CDR3 protein: CASKGQGGNQPQHF
D gene: TRBD2; clone size: NA; J gene: TRBJ2-1; V gene: TRBV18; CDR3 DNA: TGTGCCAGCTCACCATCCGGGACTAGCTCGGTCTCCTACAATGAGCAGTTCTTC; CDR3 protein: CASSPSGTSSVSYNEQFF
D gene: TRBD2; clone size: NA; J gene: TRBJ2-7; V gene: TRBV6-5; CDR3 DNA: TGTGCCAGCGGGGGACTAGCGGGGCTGGAGCAGTACTTC; CDR3 protein: CASGGLAGLEQYF
D gene: NA; clone size: NA; J gene: TRBJ2-1; V gene: TRBV4-2; CDR3 DNA: TGTGCCAGCAGCCAAGATTTCAAGGGGGGTGAGCAGTTCTTC; CDR3 protein: CASSQDFKGGEQFF
D gene: NA; clone size: NA; J gene: TRBJ2-1; V gene: TRBV21-1; CDR3 DNA: TGTGCCAGCAGCCCTACCCACGGGGGCTTCTACAATGAGCAGTTCTTC; CDR3 protein: CASSPTHGGFYNEQFF
D gene: NA; clone size: once; J gene: TRBJ1-4; V gene: TRBV5-1; CDR3 DNA: TGCGCCAGCAGCTTGGGGCCCTCCCGGGGACTCAATGAAAAACTGTTTTTT; CDR3 protein: CASSLGPSRGLNEKLFF
D gene: TRBD2; clone size: NA; J gene: TRBJ2-5; V gene: TRBV6-1; CDR3 DNA: TGTGCCAGCAGGACTAGCGTCAACCAAGAGACCCAGTACTTC; CDR3 protein: CASRTSVNQETQYF
D gene: NA; clone size: NA; J gene: TRBJ1-3; V gene: TRBV9; CDR3 DNA: TGTGCCAGCAGCCTAAGAGGGGGCTCTGGAAACACCATATATTTT; CDR3 protein: CASSLRGGSGNTIYF
D gene: NA; clone size: NA; J gene: TRBJ1-1; V gene: TRBV7-9; CDR3 DNA: TGTGCCAGCAGTTCTTGGCAGGGGAACACTGAAGCTTTCTTT; CDR3 protein: CASSSWQGNTEAFF
D gene: NA; clone size: NA; J gene: TRBJ1-1; V gene: TRBV7-3; CDR3 DNA: TGTGCCAGCAGCTTACAGGAGGCCACTGAAGCTTTCTTT; CDR3 protein: CASSLQEATEAFF
D gene: NA; clone size: NA; J gene: TRBJ1-2; V gene: TRBV28; CDR3 DNA: TGTGCCAGCACCTTCGGGACAAACTATGGCTACACCTTC; CDR3 protein: CASTFGTNYGYTF
D gene: NA; clone size: NA; J gene: TRBJ2-2; V gene: TRBV2; CDR3 DNA: TGTGCCAGCAGTTTGAACACCGGGGAGCTGTTTTTT; CDR3 protein: CASSLNTGELFF
D gene: NA; clone size: NA; J gene: TRBJ2-7; V gene: TRBV6-6; CDR3 DNA: TGTGCCAGCAGCCCCAAAGGGGTAGCGCGGGAGCAGTACTTC; CDR3 protein: CASSPKGVAREQYF
D gene: TRBD1; clone size: NA; J gene: TRBJ1-4; V gene: TRBV7-9; CDR3 DNA: TGTGCCACCAGGGGGAGAACTAATGAAAAACTGTTTTTT; CDR3 protein: CATRGRTNEKLFF
D gene: NA; clone size: NA; J gene: TRBJ1-2; V gene: TRBV5-1; CDR3 DNA: TGCGCCAGCAGCTTGGTGGCGGTGGGGAAGAACTATGGCTACACCTTC; CDR3 protein: CASSLVAVGKNYGYTF
D gene: NA; clone size: few; J gene: TRBJ2-7; V gene: TRBV7-2; CDR3 DNA: TGTGCCAGCAGACGGGACTTCAACCGAGGAGAGCAGTACTTC; CDR3 protein: CASRRDFNRGEQYF
D gene: NA; clone size: NA; J gene: TRBJ2-3; V gene: TRBV6-1; CDR3 DNA: TGTGCCAGCAGTGAAGCGCCCCCACTAGTAAGGTTAGAAGATACGCAGTATTTT; CDR3 protein: CASSEAPPLVRLEDTQYF
D gene: NA; clone size: NA; J gene: TRBJ1-6; V gene: TRBV7-6; CDR3 DNA: TGTGCCAGCAGCTCTGGGGCAGGGCTAGATTCACCCCTCCACTTT; CDR3 protein: CASSSGAGLDSPLHF
D gene: NA; clone size: NA; J gene: TRBJ2-1; V gene: TRBV4-2; CDR3 DNA: TGTGCCAGCAGCCAAGCCTCGGACTTTTATAATGAGCAGTTCTTC; CDR3 protein: CASSQASDFYNEQFF
D gene: TRBD2; clone size: NA; J gene: TRBJ2-1; V gene: TRBV7-9; CDR3 DNA: TGTGCCAGCAGCTTACCCCGAAGACTAGCGGGAGGCGTAGGTGAGCAGTTCTTC; CDR3 protein: CASSLPRRLAGGVGEQFF
D gene: NA; clone size: NA; J gene: TRBJ2-1; V gene: TRBV7-8; CDR3 DNA: TGTGCAAGCAAGCTGGACAATGAGCAGTTCTTC; CDR3 protein: CASKLDNEQFF
D gene: NA; clone size: NA; J gene: TRBJ1-3; V gene: TRBV2; CDR3 DNA: TGTGCCAGCAGGAGGACGGGGGGGGAGGAAGGTGGAAACACCATATATTTT; CDR3 protein: CASRRTGGEEGGNTIYF
D gene: TRBD1; clone size: NA; J gene: TRBJ2-2; V gene: TRBV5-1; CDR3 DNA: TGCGCCAGCAGCTCTGGACAGGCGAACACCGGGGAGCTGTTTTTT; CDR3 protein: CASSSGQANTGELFF
D gene: NA; clone size: NA; J gene: TRBJ2-1; V gene: TRBV2; CDR3 DNA: TGTGCCAGCAGTGGTCCTTTAGGCAATGAGCAGTTCTTC; CDR3 protein: CASSGPLGNEQFF
D gene: NA; clone size: NA; J gene: TRBJ1-1; V gene: TRBV7-9; CDR3 DNA: TGTGCCAGCAGCCCTATGGCGGCGACTGAAGCTTTCTTT; CDR3 protein: CASSPMAATEAFF
D gene: NA; clone size: NA; J gene: TRBJ2-1; V gene: TRBV10-3; CDR3 DNA: TGTGCCATCAGTGAGAAAGTGGATCATGAGCAGTTCTTC; CDR3 protein: CAISEKVDHEQFF
D gene: NA; clone size: NA; J gene: TRBJ2-3; V gene: TRBV6-4; CDR3 DNA: TGTGCCAGCAGTGAACAGGGGACTAGCACAGATACGCAGTATTTT; CDR3 protein: CASSEQGTSTDTQYF
D gene: TRBD2; clone size: NA; J gene: TRBJ2-2; V gene: TRBV4-1; CDR3 DNA: TGCGCCAGCAGCCCTAGGGGACTAGCGGGAGTAGGGACCGGGGAGCTGTTTTTT; CDR3 protein: CASSPRGLAGVGTGELFF
D gene: NA; clone size: NA; J gene: TRBJ1-3; V gene: TRBV6-5; CDR3 DNA: TGTGCCAGCAGTTCCGGGGCCTCTGGAAACACCATATATTTT; CDR3 protein: CASSSGASGNTIYF
D gene: NA; clone size: NA; J gene: TRBJ1-2; V gene: TRBV20-1; CDR3 DNA: TGCAGCTTTACAGTGAACTATGGCTACACCTTC; CDR3 protein: CSFTVNYGYTF
D gene: NA; clone size: NA; J gene: TRBJ2-7; V gene: TRBV7-2; CDR3 DNA: TGTGCCAGCAGCTCCCAGGGATACGAGCAGTACTTC; CDR3 protein: CASSSQGYEQYF
D gene: NA; clone size: NA; J gene: TRBJ2-2; V gene: TRBV30; CDR3 DNA: TGTGCCTGGAGTGTGGCCCACCACCGGGAGCTGTTTTTT; CDR3 protein: CAWSVAHHRELFF
D gene: TRBD2; clone size: NA; J gene: TRBJ2-5; V gene: TRBV7-9; CDR3 DNA: TGTGCCAGCAGCCTATGGACTAGCGGGAGGGGAGAAGAGACCCAGTACTTC; CDR3 protein: CASSLWTSGRGEETQYF
D gene: NA; clone size: NA; J gene: TRBJ1-5; V gene: TRBV25-1; CDR3 DNA: TGTGCCAGCAGTGAAGCTACAGGGATCGGGAATCAGCCCCAGCATTTT; CDR3 protein: CASSEATGIGNQPQHF
D gene: NA; clone size: NA; J gene: TRBJ2-7; V gene: TRBV30; CDR3 DNA: TGTGCCTGGAGCGCCTCGGGCCCCTACGAGCAGTACTTC; CDR3 protein: CAWSASGPYEQYF
D gene: NA; clone size: NA; J gene: TRBJ1-1; V gene: TRBV7-9; CDR3 DNA: TGTGCCAGCAGCTTCGAGGTCGACACTGAAGCTTTCTTT; CDR3 protein: CASSFEVDTEAFF
D gene: TRBD1; clone size: NA; J gene: TRBJ1-2; V gene: TRBV27; CDR3 DNA: TGTGCCAGCAGTCGTGAGGGGGCTGGCTACACCTTC; CDR3 protein: CASSREGAGYTF
D gene: TRBD1; clone size: few; J gene: TRBJ2-1; V gene: TRBV18; CDR3 DNA: TGTGCCAGCACATACTCACAGGGGTGGTTCAATGAGCAGTTCTTC; CDR3 protein: CASTYSQGWFNEQFF
D gene: NA; clone size: NA; J gene: TRBJ2-6; V gene: TRBV6-1; CDR3 DNA: TGTGCCAGCAGTGACGCCTACTCTGGGGCCAACGTCCTGACTTTC; CDR3 protein: CASSDAYSGANVLTF